This TCR beta chain is from a study of blood T cell repertoires in COVID-19. Overall study context: Italy, Spain and the United States were the sources of the convalescent and acute COVID-19 samples. PBMCs, B-cell-depleted T cells, or T cells were the source of the cDNA or gDNA that made up the material.

Seattle patients were enrolled during active infection and followed longitudinally. V dropped 3 bases and J dropped 7 bases, with 9 bases sitting between them. CDR3 length equals 12 residues. CDR1 and CDR2 (germline): MGHRA, YSYEKL. In the original workflow: Using reference gene primer amplification, nucleated cell counts were estimated. Sequencing was performed with immunoSEQ multiplex PCR; in TCRdb, only in-frame clones are kept and a portion is missing. V and J calls and clone size are copied from that table; D and trimming were computed from the DNA. The table shows approximately 350,000 clones, with roughly 90% occurring only once.

The sequence was collected from a woman in her 70s with COVID-19, enrolled during active disease. The rearrangement joins TRBV4-1 to TRBJ1-1; possibly TRBD1 for D (6 bases). Input material: peripheral blood. CDR3 coding DNA: TGCGCCAGCAGCCATACAGGGCGTGAAGCTTTCTTT. Encoded protein: CASSHTGREAFF.